One T cell receptor beta chain is described in this entry. This entry belongs to a study of shared clonotypes between healthy human individuals. The CDR3 covers 14 residues. Per the germline V gene, CDR1 is MNHEY and CDR2 is SVGAGI. Trimming pared 6 bases from V and 4 bases from J, leaving 15 bases between. TCRdb's copy holds only in-frame clones and misses some; the assay was immunoSEQ multiplex PCR. This table holds 2 million to 2.5 million clones, roughly 90% found once. The chain couples TRBV6-5 to TRBJ1-1; a weak D match, TRBD1 (5 bases). The origin of this receptor is a man between 18 and 29 years old in good health. Some clones in this sample may be carry-over from other donors' samples. Sequenced material: naive CD4+ T cells from PBMCs. Subset indicated: CD45RA+ positively selected. This CDR3 reads CASSPQGFSTEAFF. The DNA of the CDR3 is TGTGCCAGCAGCCCCCAGGGTTTTAGCACTGAAGCTTTCTTT.